This is a list of T cell receptor beta chains from one sample in a study of blood T cell repertoires in COVID-19. The protocol was immunoSEQ multiplex PCR, while the TCRdb copy is restricted to in-frame clones and leaves out a portion. The sample includes over 90,000 clones, 60% to 80% of them seen just once. Input material: peripheral blood. The receptors here all came from a man aged 60 to 75 with active or convalescent COVID-19. Each CDR3 is given with its conserved first and last residue. D genes are given only for firm matches. Not all rows give a size; the values are once, few, many and, for expanded clones, a class.

j_call | clone_size | v_call | d_call | cdr3_nt | cdr3_aa
TRBJ2-7 | . | TRBV9 | . | TGTGCCAGCAGCGTAGGGGGCAGGTCCCCCTACGAGCAGTACTTC | CASSVGGRSPYEQYF
TRBJ1-4 | . | TRBV27 | TRBD1 | TGTGCCAGCAGTTTCGGGACAGCGGATAATGAAAAACTGTTTTTT | CASSFGTADNEKLFF
TRBJ2-4 | . | TRBV28 | . | TGTGCCAGCACCAAAGCGGGCCAGCACATTCAGTACTTC | CASTKAGQHIQYF
TRBJ2-2 | . | TRBV7-2 | . | TGTGCCAGCAGCCTCGGACATACCACCGGGGAGCTGTTTTTT | CASSLGHTTGELFF
TRBJ2-7 | . | TRBV12-3/TRBV12-4 | TRBD1 | TGTGCCAGCCGGGGGACAGGGGTGAGAGAGCAGTACTTC | CASRGTGVREQYF
TRBJ1-2 | many | TRBV11-2 | TRBD1 | TGTGCCAGCAGCCTAGGGGTCTGGGACAGACGCTACACCTTC | CASSLGVWDRRYTF
TRBJ1-1 | . | TRBV27 | . | TGTGCCAGCAGTTTAGGTCCAGGCGTCACTGAAGCTTTCTTT | CASSLGPGVTEAFF
TRBJ2-3 | . | TRBV3-1/TRBV3-2 | TRBD1 | TGTGCCAGCAGCCAAGACCCAGGGGGTCACAGATCAGATACGCAGTATTTT | CASSQDPGGHRSDTQYF
TRBJ1-5 | . | TRBV27 | . | TGTGCCAGCAGTCGGACAAATCAGGGCCGGAATAATCAGCCCCAGCATTTT | CASSRTNQGRNNQPQHF
TRBJ2-3 | . | TRBV12-3/TRBV12-4 | . | TGTGCCAGCAGTTTCCCAACAGGGTCGCAGTATTTT | CASSFPTGSQYF
TRBJ1-5 | . | TRBV9 | . | TGTGCCAGCAGCCCGTCTTTAAATCAGCCCCAGCATTTT | CASSPSLNQPQHF
TRBJ1-2 | once | TRBV28 | . | TGTGCCAGCAGTTCACCCGCGGGGGTTCACTATGGCTACACCTTC | CASSSPAGVHYGYTF
TRBJ1-1 | . | TRBV4-3 | TRBD1 | TGCGCCAGCAGCCAACGGACAGGGAACACTGAAGCTTTCTTT | CASSQRTGNTEAFF
TRBJ2-1 | . | TRBV15 | TRBD2 | TGTGCCACCAGCAGAGAGACTAGCGGCTACTACAATGAGCAGTTCTTC | CATSRETSGYYNEQFF
TRBJ2-1 | . | TRBV18 | . | TGTGCCAGCTCACCACACGACAGTTACAATGAGCAGTTCTTC | CASSPHDSYNEQFF
TRBJ1-2 | . | TRBV20-1 | . | TGCAGTGCTAGTGAAAACCAGGGCCTGCTTTCTCCCACCTTC | CSASENQGLLSPTF
TRBJ2-5 | . | TRBV29-1 | TRBD1 | TGCAGCGCTGGGGACAGCAAAGAGACCCAGTACTTC | CSAGDSKETQYF
TRBJ1-5 | . | TRBV2 | TRBD1 | TGTGCCAGCACCGACAGGGGTGGCAATCAGCCCCAGCATTTT | CASTDRGGNQPQHF
TRBJ2-2 | . | TRBV29-1 | TRBD2 | TGCAGCGTTCTAGCGGGGCCCGGGGGGGCCGGGGAGCTGTTTTTT | CSVLAGPGGAGELFF
TRBJ1-5 | . | TRBV6-2/TRBV6-3 | TRBD1 | TGTGCCAGCAGTTCTGGACAGGTCAATCAGCCCCAGCATTTT | CASSSGQVNQPQHF
TRBJ1-5 | . | TRBV15 | . | TGTGCCACCAGCAGAGGCAGGAACAATCAGCCCCAGCATTTT | CATSRGRNNQPQHF
TRBJ2-2 | . | TRBV9 | . | TGTGCCAGCAGCGTAGGAACTACGAACACCGGGGAGCTGTTTTTT | CASSVGTTNTGELFF
TRBJ1-6 | few | TRBV2 | . | TGTGCCAGCAGTGTACAGGGATCCTATAATTCACCCCTCCACTTT | CASSVQGSYNSPLHF
TRBJ2-1 | . | TRBV9 | . | TGTGCCAGCAGCCTTCGCGGAGGGCTAGCGAATGAGCAGTTCTTC | CASSLRGGLANEQFF
TRBJ2-5 | . | TRBV21-1 | . | TGTGCCAGCAGCGAGATCGGAGGAGGGCCCCAAGAGACCCAGTACTTC | CASSEIGGGPQETQYF
TRBJ1-1 | . | TRBV18 | TRBD1 | TGTGCCAGCTCACCGACGGCCCGAATAACAGGGGGCACTGAAGCTTTCTTT | CASSPTARITGGTEAFF
TRBJ2-2 | . | TRBV5-6 | TRBD1 | TGTGCCAGCATCCGGACAGGGCGCAACACCGGGGAGCTGTTTTTT | CASIRTGRNTGELFF
TRBJ1-5 | once | TRBV28 | TRBD1 | TGTGCCAGTAGGGACAGTTGGACTGGGAGCAATCAGCCCCAGCATTTT | CASRDSWTGSNQPQHF
TRBJ2-7 | . | TRBV27 | TRBD1 | TGTGCCAGCAGTTTAGCTCCCCCCTGGACAGGGGATATCTCCTACGAGCAGTACTTC | CASSLAPPWTGDISYEQYF
TRBJ1-4 | . | TRBV16 | TRBD1 | TGTGCCAGCAGCCAAGGGACAGGGGGCGAAAAACTGTTTTTT | CASSQGTGGEKLFF
TRBJ1-5 | . | TRBV27 | . | TGTGCCAGCAGGGAGGGCAATCAGCCCCAGCATTTT | CASREGNQPQHF
TRBJ2-7 | . | TRBV6-5 | TRBD1 | TGTGCCAGCAGTTACAGGGCGGGGACAGGGCTGTACGAGCAGTACTTC | CASSYRAGTGLYEQYF
TRBJ1-2 | . | TRBV5-4 | . | TGTGCCAGCAGCTTGGCTGGGACTCTCTATGGCTACACCTTC | CASSLAGTLYGYTF
TRBJ1-2 | . | TRBV25-1 | TRBD1 | TGTGCCAGCAGAGACAGGGTGCTCTATGGCTACACCTTC | CASRDRVLYGYTF
TRBJ2-6 | . | TRBV7-9 | . | TGTGCCAGCAGCCTTACGCGCTCTGGGGCCAACGTCCTGACTTTC | CASSLTRSGANVLTF
TRBJ1-1 | . | TRBV11-2 | TRBD1 | TGTGCCAGCAGCCGTACGGGACAGCGGAACACTGAAGCTTTCTTT | CASSRTGQRNTEAFF
TRBJ2-1 | . | TRBV24-1 | . | TGTGCCACCAGTGATTCCCTAGTGAGCTCCTACAATGAGCAGTTCTTC | CATSDSLVSSYNEQFF
TRBJ1-5 | . | TRBV28 | TRBD1 | TGTGCCAGCAGTGGGAACAGGGGAAGTCAGCCCCAGCATTTT | CASSGNRGSQPQHF
TRBJ2-2 | . | TRBV19 | TRBD2 | TGTGCCAGTAGTATGCTAGCGGGAGGAGGGAACGGGGAGCTGTTTTTT | CASSMLAGGGNGELFF
TRBJ2-6 | . | TRBV6-5 | TRBD1 | TGTGCCAGCAGTCTTAGAGGGGGCTCCAACGTCCTGACTTTC | CASSLRGGSNVLTF
TRBJ1-1 | . | TRBV11-3 | . | TGTGCCAGCACGACGGAACCTTCGGGACATGGCACTGAAGCTTTCTTT | CASTTEPSGHGTEAFF
TRBJ2-1 | . | TRBV11-2 | TRBD2 | TGTGCCAGCAGTTCAACGTGGGAGGGCAATGAGCAGTTCTTC | CASSSTWEGNEQFF
TRBJ2-5 | . | TRBV7-2 | TRBD2 | TGTGCCAGCAGCTCCGAACAAGCGGGAGGTCCTAGGGCCCAGTACTTC | CASSSEQAGGPRAQYF
TRBJ2-5 | . | TRBV2 | . | TGTGCCAGCAGTGACGCGGGTACGGTGACCCAGTACTTC | CASSDAGTVTQYF
TRBJ2-1 | . | TRBV28 | TRBD2 | TGTGCCAGCAGCCCCATTGGACTAGCGGGAGTGAAGGAGCAGTTCTTC | CASSPIGLAGVKEQFF
TRBJ2-7 | . | TRBV2 | . | TGTGCCAGCAGTGAAGGGGCCCCCTACGAGCAGTACTTC | CASSEGAPYEQYF
TRBJ2-4 | . | TRBV6-6 | TRBD1 | TGTGCCAGCAATAACAGGCAGGGGGCAAGCATTCAGTACTTC | CASNNRQGASIQYF
TRBJ1-4 | . | TRBV5-1 | . | TGCGCCAGCAGCTTGGCGGCCCCGCGAGGAGGTGGTGAAAAACTGTTTTTT | CASSLAAPRGGGEKLFF
TRBJ1-1 | . | TRBV14 | . | TGTGCCAGCAGCTCCCTCCCGGGCACTGAAGCTTTCTTT | CASSSLPGTEAFF
TRBJ1-2 | . | TRBV2 | . | TGTGCCAGCACCCCACAGGGCGTAGCTAACTATGGCTACACCTTC | CASTPQGVANYGYTF
TRBJ2-5 | . | TRBV5-3 | TRBD2 | TGTGCCAGAAGCCTAGGGACTAGCGGGAGGGGCGAGACCCAGTACTTC | CARSLGTSGRGETQYF
TRBJ1-5 | . | TRBV28 | . | TGTGCCAGCAGCCTACTCGGGAAGGGCAATCAGCCCCAGCATTTT | CASSLLGKGNQPQHF
TRBJ1-2 | few | TRBV7-2 | . | TGTGCCAGCAGCTCGGCCCCGGGATTGGGTGGCTACACCTTC | CASSSAPGLGGYTF
TRBJ1-5 | . | TRBV7-2 | . | TGTGCCAGCAGCCCAAGGGGGACACCAAGCAATCAGCCCCAGCATTTT | CASSPRGTPSNQPQHF
TRBJ2-1 | . | TRBV7-9 | TRBD2 | TGTGCCAGCAACGGACTAGCGGGAGCGAGCTCCTACAATGAGCAGTTCTTC | CASNGLAGASSYNEQFF